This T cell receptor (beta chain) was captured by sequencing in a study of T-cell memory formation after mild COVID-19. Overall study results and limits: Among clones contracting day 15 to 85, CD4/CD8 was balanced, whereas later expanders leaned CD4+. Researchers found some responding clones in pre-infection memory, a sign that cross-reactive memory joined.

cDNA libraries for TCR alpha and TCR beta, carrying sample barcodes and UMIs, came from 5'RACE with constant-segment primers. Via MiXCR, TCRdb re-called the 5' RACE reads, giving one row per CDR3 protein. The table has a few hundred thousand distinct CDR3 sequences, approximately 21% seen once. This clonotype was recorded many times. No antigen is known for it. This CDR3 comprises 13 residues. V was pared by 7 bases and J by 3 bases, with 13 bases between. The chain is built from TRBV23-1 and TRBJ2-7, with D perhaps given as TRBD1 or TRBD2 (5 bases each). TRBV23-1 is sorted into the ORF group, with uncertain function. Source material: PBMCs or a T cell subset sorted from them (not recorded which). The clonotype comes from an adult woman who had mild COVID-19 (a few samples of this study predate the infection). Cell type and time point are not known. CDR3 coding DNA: TGCGCCAGCACCCATGGGGGAGTCTACGAGCAGTACTTC. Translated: CASTHGGVYEQYF.